This is a list of T cell receptor beta chains from one sample in a study of a mutant IDH1 vaccine in newly diagnosed glioma. For these TCRs, the target antigens are not known. Sequencing used immunoSEQ multiplex PCR; TCRdb keeps in-frame clones, though not all of them. The table lists about 94,000 clones, nearly 90% of them singletons. The sequences come from PBMCs, collected from a glioma patient whose treatment included an IDH1 peptide vaccine. These receptors were taken from a woman in her fifties or sixties with glioma. The CDR3 runs from the conserved cysteine through the conserved F or W. D genes are given only for firm matches. Not every row has a clone size; where given, it reads once, few, many or a size class.

size,V,J,D,length,DNA,CDR3
.,TRBV7-9,TRBJ2-1,TRBD2,14,TGTGCCACCGGACTAGCGGGAGGGAGCAATGAGCAGTTCTTC,CATGLAGGSNEQFF
.,TRBV5-5,TRBJ1-5,.,14,TGTGCCAGCAGCTTGGGACAGGAGGATCAGCCCCAGCATTTT,CASSLGQEDQPQHF
.,TRBV27,TRBJ2-1,TRBD2,17,TGTGCCAGCAGTTTATCGGGCCGGGAGGGGGGCTACAATGAGCAGTTCTTC,CASSLSGREGGYNEQFF
.,TRBV29-1,TRBJ1-3,.,13,TGCAGCGTTGAAACCGACAGGAGAAACACCATATATTTT,CSVETDRRNTIYF
.,TRBV27,TRBJ2-5,TRBD1,17,TGTGCCAGCAGTACACTACAGGACAGGGGGGAAGGAGAGACCCAGTACTTC,CASSTLQDRGEGETQYF
.,TRBV6-6,TRBJ1-2,.,13,TGTGCCAGCAGTTACTGGCAGGAACATGGCTACACCTTC,CASSYWQEHGYTF
few,TRBV18,TRBJ2-2,TRBD2,17,TGTGCCAGCTCACCACCGTCGGGAGGGAGATCCACCGGGGAGCTGTTTTTT,CASSPPSGGRSTGELFF
once,TRBV5-4,TRBJ2-2,TRBD2,19,TGTGCCAGCAGCGGCACCGGGACTAGCGGGGGAGAGAACACCGGGGAGCTGTTTTTT,CASSGTGTSGGENTGELFF
once,TRBV7-9,TRBJ2-3,TRBD1,14,TGTGCCAGCAGCCTTCCGGGACAGACAGATACGCAGTATTTT,CASSLPGQTDTQYF
.,TRBV7-9,TRBJ2-7,.,12,TGTGCCAGCAGCCCGGGGACCTACGAGCAGTACTTC,CASSPGTYEQYF
.,TRBV5-6,TRBJ1-1,.,12,TGTGCCAGCAGCGGTCAAGGGGGGATGGCTTTCTTT,CASSGQGGMAFF
.,TRBV6-1,TRBJ2-1,TRBD2,16,TGTGCCAGCAGTGATCTGCGCGGGAGGGCTGAAAATGAGCAGTTCTTC,CASSDLRGRAENEQFF
.,TRBV5-5,TRBJ2-7,TRBD2,17,TGTGCCAGCAGCTTGGTCGGTAGCGGGAGTTTTTTGGACGAGCAGTACTTC,CASSLVGSGSFLDEQYF
once,TRBV27,TRBJ1-4,TRBD1,14,TGTGCCAGCAGTCCTGACAGGGCTAATGAAAAACTGTTTTTT,CASSPDRANEKLFF
.,TRBV7-9,TRBJ2-2,TRBD1,15,TGTGCCAGCAGCCCCCAGACAGGGTACACCGGGGAGCTGTTTTTT,CASSPQTGYTGELFF
.,TRBV5-4,TRBJ2-5,.,14,TGTGCCAGCAGCTTCGGACAGTCTCAAGAGACCCAGTACTTC,CASSFGQSQETQYF
.,TRBV5-1,TRBJ2-7,.,11,TGCGCCAGCAGCTTGTTGGAGGAGCAGTACTTC,CASSLLEEQYF
.,TRBV10-2,TRBJ1-1,.,10,TGCGCCAGCAGTGACGGGGAAGCTTTCTTT,CASSDGEAFF
.,TRBV28,TRBJ2-2,TRBD2,15,TGTGCCAGCAGTCCTCTAGCGGCGAACACCGGGGAGCTGTTTTTT,CASSPLAANTGELFF
.,TRBV5-1,TRBJ2-2,.,14,TGCGCCAGCAGCGTGGGGGGTAACACCGGGGAGCTGTTTTTT,CASSVGGNTGELFF
.,TRBV28,TRBJ1-5,.,16,TGTGCCAGCAGTTCTCGCCCGAGACATAGCAATCAGCCCCAGCATTTT,CASSSRPRHSNQPQHF
.,TRBV28,TRBJ1-2,TRBD1,15,TGTGCCAGCAGTTCGGCCGGGACAGGGGGGTATGGCTACACCTTC,CASSSAGTGGYGYTF
few,TRBV11-2,TRBJ2-5,.,13,TGTGCCAGCAGCCTGGGGCGTATGGAGACCCAGTACTTC,CASSLGRMETQYF
.,TRBV7-3,TRBJ2-5,TRBD2,14,TGTGCCAGCAGCTCGGGACTAGCGGGGGGCAAACTTTACTTC,CASSSGLAGGKLYF
.,TRBV28,TRBJ2-7,.,15,TGTGCCAGCAGTTTATCACCCCTGGGGGTCTACGAGCAGTACTTC,CASSLSPLGVYEQYF
.,TRBV15,TRBJ2-2,.,13,TGTGCCACCAGCCCAGCGGGTACCGGGGAGCTGTTTTTT,CATSPAGTGELFF
.,TRBV5-6,TRBJ2-7,TRBD1,15,TGTGCCAGCAGCTTGGAGGGACAGGGCACCTACGAGCAGTACTTC,CASSLEGQGTYEQYF
.,TRBV15,TRBJ2-2,.,19,TGTGCCACCAGCAGAGTTCGAACAGGCCGCTTGCCGAACACCGGGGAGCTGTTTTTT,CATSRVRTGRLPNTGELFF
.,TRBV6-6,TRBJ2-3,TRBD2,14,TGTGCCAGCAGTCCAAGCGGGAGGGGAGATACGCAGTATTTT,CASSPSGRGDTQYF
.,TRBV2,TRBJ1-5,.,15,TGTGCCAGCAGTCCTACAGGGTTTCAAGGTCAGCCCCAGCATTTT,CASSPTGFQGQPQHF
.,TRBV4-1,TRBJ1-2,TRBD1,16,TGCGCCAGCAGCCAAGCCTACTCGGGACAGCACTATGGCTACACCTTC,CASSQAYSGQHYGYTF
.,TRBV5-4,TRBJ2-3,.,13,TGTGCCAGCAGCTTGGGGGGCACAGATACGCAGTATTTT,CASSLGGTDTQYF
.,TRBV2,TRBJ2-5,.,11,TGTGCCAGCAGTTCCGGGGAGACCCAGTACTTC,CASSSGETQYF
.,TRBV5-1,TRBJ2-1,TRBD2,19,TGCGCCAGCAGCCAATCTATAGCGGGAGGGCCACGGGGGTACAATGAGCAGTTCTTC,CASSQSIAGGPRGYNEQFF
.,TRBV7-8,TRBJ2-4,.,15,TGTGCCAGCAGCCAATCTTACTTAGCCAAAAACATTCAGTACTTC,CASSQSYLAKNIQYF
.,TRBV7-9,TRBJ2-7,.,14,TGTGCCAGCAGCCAATTTACAGGTTCCTACGAGCAGTACTTC,CASSQFTGSYEQYF
.,TRBV7-9,TRBJ2-5,TRBD1,16,TGTGCCAGCAACCCCTCCCGGACAGGCAACCAAGAGACCCAGTACTTC,CASNPSRTGNQETQYF
.,TRBV28,TRBJ2-7,TRBD2,14,TGTGCCAGCAGAGTTAGCGGGAGGGGTAGCGAGCAGTACTTC,CASRVSGRGSEQYF
.,TRBV30,TRBJ1-4,.,18,TGTGCCTGGAGTGTACTGTCGGCTCTTCCTTCAACTAATGAAAAACTGTTTTTT,CAWSVLSALPSTNEKLFF
.,TRBV9,TRBJ1-1,.,13,TGTGCCAGTGCCCAGGGGCTGAACACTGAAGCTTTCTTT,CASAQGLNTEAFF
.,TRBV11-2,TRBJ2-2,TRBD2,16,TGTGCCAGCAGCCCCATAAGCGGGAGGCACACCGGGGAGCTGTTTTTT,CASSPISGRHTGELFF
.,TRBV27,TRBJ2-7,.,14,TGTGCCAGCAGTTTGGGCAGGGCAGCCTTAATGCAGTACTTC,CASSLGRAALMQYF
.,TRBV6-5,TRBJ2-4,.,15,TGTGCCAGCAGTCCTCTTTCTAGGGCCAAAAACATTCAGTACTTC,CASSPLSRAKNIQYF
.,TRBV29-1,TRBJ2-1,TRBD2,13,TGCAGCGTACCGACTAGCGCATATAATGAGCAGTTCTTC,CSVPTSAYNEQFF
few,TRBV10-3,TRBJ1-1,.,15,TGTGCCATCAGTGTGGGGACCTTTCTGAACACTGAAGCTTTCTTT,CAISVGTFLNTEAFF
once,TRBV28,TRBJ1-2,.,13,TGTGCCAGCAGCAATCCGGGACAACTCCCTCTCACCTTC,CASSNPGQLPLTF
.,TRBV19,TRBJ1-1,TRBD1,15,TGTGCCAGTAGTATTGGGACAGGGGCTTTTTCTGAAGCTTTCTTT,CASSIGTGAFSEAFF
once,TRBV9,TRBJ2-3,.,17,TGTGCCAGCAGCGTAGGGTTGTCCAGGGGAATAAGGGATACGCAGTATTTT,CASSVGLSRGIRDTQYF
.,TRBV2,TRBJ1-1,.,12,TGTGCCAGCAGGAGGGGGAACACTGAAGCTTTCTTT,CASRRGNTEAFF
.,TRBV27,TRBJ1-1,.,9,TGTGGCCCAAACACTGAAGCTTTCTTT,CGPNTEAFF
.,TRBV27,TRBJ2-7,.,14,TGTGCCAGCAGTTTATATGGCCGAGCCTACGAGCAGTACTTC,CASSLYGRAYEQYF
.,TRBV9,TRBJ2-7,.,14,TGTGCCAGCAGCGTGGGACAACGCAATTACGAGCAGTACTTC,CASSVGQRNYEQYF
.,TRBV18,TRBJ2-3,.,14,TGTGCCAGCTCACCGACAGCCAGCACAGATACGCAGTATTTT,CASSPTASTDTQYF
.,TRBV7-9,TRBJ1-4,.,13,TGTGCCAGCAGCTCGGGGAATAATGAAAAACTGTTTTTT,CASSSGNNEKLFF